Given below is one T cell receptor beta chain in context. Its specificity is not known. The data are from a study of OX40 agonist ivuxolimab in advanced cancers. Study results and limitations: CD8+ T cells (on average) carried more expanded clones than CD4+ T cells. CD4+ and CD8+ blood T cells expanded clonally by week 6 at 0.1 to 3.0 mg/kg.

The assay was immunoSEQ multiplex PCR, and TCRdb's table has in-frame clones only and misses some. The sample includes roughly 80,000 clones, 85% to 95% of them seen just once. Trimming left V 0 bases short and J 5 bases short, with 13 bases between. This CDR3 has 15 residues. Germline lookup yields CDR1 MNHEY and CDR2 SMNVEV (reference sequence). This receptor was identified in an adult with an advanced solid tumor such as melanoma, head and neck, liver or kidney cancer. The specimen comprised CD4+ or CD8+ T cells sorted from blood, sampled in a trial of the OX40 agonist ivuxolimab. The rearrangement joins TRBV27 to TRBJ1-2; D ambiguous. CDR3 bases: TGTGCCAGCAGTTTATCAGGGTTTGGATTTTATGGCTACACCTTC. Protein sequence: CASSLSGFGFYGYTF.